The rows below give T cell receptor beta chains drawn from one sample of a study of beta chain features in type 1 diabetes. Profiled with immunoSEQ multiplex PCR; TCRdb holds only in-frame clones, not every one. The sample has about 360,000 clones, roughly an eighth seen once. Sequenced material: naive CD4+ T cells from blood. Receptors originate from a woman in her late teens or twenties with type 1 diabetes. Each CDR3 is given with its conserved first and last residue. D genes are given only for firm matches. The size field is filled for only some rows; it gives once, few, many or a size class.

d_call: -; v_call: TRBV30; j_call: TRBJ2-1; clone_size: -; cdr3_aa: CAWSVGSAAQFF; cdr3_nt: TGTGCCTGGAGTGTGGGGAGTGCGGCGCAGTTCTTC
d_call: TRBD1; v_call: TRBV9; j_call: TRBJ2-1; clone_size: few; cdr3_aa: CASSPRTGPYNEQFF; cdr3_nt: TGTGCCAGCAGCCCCCGGACAGGACCTTACAATGAGCAGTTCTTC
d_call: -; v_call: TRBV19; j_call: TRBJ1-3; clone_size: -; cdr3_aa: CASSIAVESGNTIYF; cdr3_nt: TGTGCCAGTAGTATAGCGGTCGAATCTGGAAACACCATATATTTT
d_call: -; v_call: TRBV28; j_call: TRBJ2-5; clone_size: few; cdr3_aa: CASSGTSFSQETQYF; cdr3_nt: TGTGCCAGCAGTGGGACTTCCTTCTCTCAAGAGACCCAGTACTTC
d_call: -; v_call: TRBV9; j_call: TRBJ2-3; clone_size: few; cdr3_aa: CASSRVGFLSTDTQYF; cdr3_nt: TGTGCCAGCAGCCGCGTCGGGTTCCTAAGCACAGATACGCAGTATTTT
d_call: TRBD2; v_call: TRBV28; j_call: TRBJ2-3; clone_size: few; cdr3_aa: CASSTRGGNTDTQYF; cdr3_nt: TGTGCCAGCAGTACCCGGGGGGGGAACACAGATACGCAGTATTTT
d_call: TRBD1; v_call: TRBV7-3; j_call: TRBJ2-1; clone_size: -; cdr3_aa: CASSQGAGNHEQFF; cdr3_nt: TGTGCCAGCAGCCAGGGGGCAGGCAACCATGAGCAGTTCTTC
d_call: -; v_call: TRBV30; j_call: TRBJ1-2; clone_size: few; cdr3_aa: CAGRIPANYGYTF; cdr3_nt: TGTGCCGGGAGGATCCCAGCTAACTATGGCTACACCTTC
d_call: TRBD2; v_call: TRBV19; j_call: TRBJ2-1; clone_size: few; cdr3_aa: CASSIGTSGSYEQFF; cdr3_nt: TGTGCCAGTAGTATAGGGACTAGCGGGAGCTATGAGCAGTTCTTC
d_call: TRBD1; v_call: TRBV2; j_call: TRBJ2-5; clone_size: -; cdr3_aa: CASSYRDRGETQYF; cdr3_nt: TGTGCCAGCAGTTACCGGGACAGGGGCGAGACCCAGTACTTC
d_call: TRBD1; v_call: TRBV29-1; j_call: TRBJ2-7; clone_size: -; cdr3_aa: CSVRTGGYEQYF; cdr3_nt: TGCAGCGTTAGGACAGGGGGCTACGAGCAGTACTTC
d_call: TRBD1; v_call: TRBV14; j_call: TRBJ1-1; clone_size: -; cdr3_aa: CASSQGIGQGAFF; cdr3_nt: TGTGCCAGCAGCCAAGGTATTGGACAGGGGGCTTTCTTT
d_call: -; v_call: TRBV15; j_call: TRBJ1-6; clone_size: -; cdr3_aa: CATSRAETPRSYNSPLHF; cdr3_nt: TGTGCCACCAGCAGAGCTGAGACACCCCGGTCCTATAATTCACCCCTCCACTTT
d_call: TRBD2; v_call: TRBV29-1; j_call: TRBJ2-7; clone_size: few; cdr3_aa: CSVRAGGFSYEQYF; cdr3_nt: TGCAGCGTCCGAGCGGGAGGGTTTTCCTACGAGCAGTACTTC
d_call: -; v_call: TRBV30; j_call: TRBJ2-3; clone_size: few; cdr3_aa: CAWSGLTLSTDTQYF; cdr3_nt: TGTGCCTGGAGTGGGTTGACTCTTAGCACAGATACGCAGTATTTT
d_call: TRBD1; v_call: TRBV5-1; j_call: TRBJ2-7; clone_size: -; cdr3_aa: CASSQGQTSPYEQYF; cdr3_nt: TGCGCCAGCAGCCAGGGACAGACTTCTCCTTACGAGCAGTACTTC
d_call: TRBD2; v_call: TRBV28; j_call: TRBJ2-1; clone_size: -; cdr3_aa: CASSLIAGGSNEQFF; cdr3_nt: TGTGCCAGCAGTCTCATAGCGGGGGGCAGCAATGAGCAGTTCTTC
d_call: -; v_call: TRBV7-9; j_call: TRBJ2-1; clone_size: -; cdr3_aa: CASSTGQRSDEQFF; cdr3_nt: TGTGCCAGCAGTACAGGACAGAGGTCGGATGAGCAGTTCTTC
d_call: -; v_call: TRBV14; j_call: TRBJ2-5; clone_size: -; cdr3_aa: CASSQDSGTSSQETQYF; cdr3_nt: TGTGCCAGCAGCCAAGATTCTGGGACATCGAGTCAAGAGACCCAGTACTTC
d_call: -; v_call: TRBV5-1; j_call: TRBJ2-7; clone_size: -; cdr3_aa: CASSLGQTITYEQYF; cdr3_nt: TGCGCCAGCAGCCTCGGACAGACTATTACCTACGAGCAGTACTTC
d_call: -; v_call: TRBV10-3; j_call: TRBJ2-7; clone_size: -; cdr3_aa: CAISESTYEQYF; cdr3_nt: TGTGCCATCAGTGAGTCCACTTACGAGCAGTACTTC
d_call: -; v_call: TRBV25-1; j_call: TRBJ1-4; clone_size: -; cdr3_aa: CASSPGRNEKLFF; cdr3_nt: TGTGCCAGCAGCCCGGGAAGAAATGAAAAACTGTTTTTT
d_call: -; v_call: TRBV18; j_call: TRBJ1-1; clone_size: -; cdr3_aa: CASSPQAPGGEMNTEAFF; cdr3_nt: TGTGCCAGCTCACCACAAGCACCCGGAGGGGAAATGAACACTGAAGCTTTCTTT
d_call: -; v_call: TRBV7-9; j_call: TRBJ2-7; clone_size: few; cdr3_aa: CASNPVAYEQYF; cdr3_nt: TGTGCCAGCAACCCGGTGGCCTACGAGCAGTACTTC
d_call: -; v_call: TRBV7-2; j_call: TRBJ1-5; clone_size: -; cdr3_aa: CASSPEGGQPQHF; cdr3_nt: TGTGCCAGCAGCCCGGAGGGTGGTCAGCCCCAGCATTTT
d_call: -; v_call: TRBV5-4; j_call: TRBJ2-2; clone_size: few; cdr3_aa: CASSPSSGELFF; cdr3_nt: TGTGCCAGCAGCCCGAGCTCCGGGGAGCTGTTTTTT
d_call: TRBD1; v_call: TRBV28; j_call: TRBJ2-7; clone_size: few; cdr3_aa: CASRRGTGGYEQYF; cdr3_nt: TGTGCCAGCAGACGGGGGACAGGGGGTTACGAGCAGTACTTC
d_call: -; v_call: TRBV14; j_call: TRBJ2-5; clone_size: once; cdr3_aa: CASSLPWGRGQETQYF; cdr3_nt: TGTGCCAGCAGCCTTCCTTGGGGGCGCGGCCAAGAGACCCAGTACTTC
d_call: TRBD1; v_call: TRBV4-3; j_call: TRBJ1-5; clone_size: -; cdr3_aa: CASSPDRGRNQPQHF; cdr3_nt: TGCGCCAGCAGCCCCGACAGGGGCCGAAATCAGCCCCAGCATTTT
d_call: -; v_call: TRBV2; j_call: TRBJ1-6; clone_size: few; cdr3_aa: CASSPGYNSPLHF; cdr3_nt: TGTGCCAGCAGTCCGGGCTATAATTCACCCCTCCACTTT
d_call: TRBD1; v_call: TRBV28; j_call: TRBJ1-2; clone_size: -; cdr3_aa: CASSRTGEEPNYGYTF; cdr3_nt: TGTGCCAGCAGTCGGACAGGGGAAGAACCTAACTATGGCTACACCTTC
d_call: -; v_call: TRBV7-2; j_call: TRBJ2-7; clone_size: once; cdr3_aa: CASSPGGLGYEQYF; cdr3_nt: TGTGCCAGCAGCCCAGGGGGACTAGGATACGAGCAGTACTTC
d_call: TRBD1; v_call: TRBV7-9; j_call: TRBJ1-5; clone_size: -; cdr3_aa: CASSPDRASQPQHF; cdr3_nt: TGTGCCAGCAGCCCTGACAGGGCAAGCCAGCCCCAGCATTTT
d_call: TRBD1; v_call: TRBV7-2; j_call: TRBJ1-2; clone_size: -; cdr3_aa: CASSLWMLGQGNYGYTF; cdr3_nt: TGTGCCAGCAGCTTATGGATGCTGGGACAGGGTAACTATGGCTACACCTTC
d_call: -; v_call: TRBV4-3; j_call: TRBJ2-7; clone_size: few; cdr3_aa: CASSQLLGKAYEQYF; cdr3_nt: TGCGCCAGCAGCCAACTCCTCGGGAAGGCCTACGAGCAGTACTTC
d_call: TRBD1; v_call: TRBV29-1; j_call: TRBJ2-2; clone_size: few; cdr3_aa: CSVDLGQGATGELFF; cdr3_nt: TGCAGCGTTGATTTAGGGCAGGGGGCGACCGGGGAGCTGTTTTTT
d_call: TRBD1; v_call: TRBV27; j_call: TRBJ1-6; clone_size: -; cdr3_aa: CASGKRTGRNSPLHF; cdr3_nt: TGTGCCAGCGGAAAAAGGACAGGGCGGAATTCACCCCTCCACTTT
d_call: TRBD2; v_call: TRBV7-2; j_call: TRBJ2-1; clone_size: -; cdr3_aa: CASSFSGAYTGQFF; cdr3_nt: TGTGCCAGCAGCTTTAGCGGGGCTTATACAGGGCAGTTCTTC
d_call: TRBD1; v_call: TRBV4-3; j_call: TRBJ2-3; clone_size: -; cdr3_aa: CASSSQGQGADTQYF; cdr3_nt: TGCGCCAGCAGCTCCCAGGGACAGGGTGCAGATACGCAGTATTTT
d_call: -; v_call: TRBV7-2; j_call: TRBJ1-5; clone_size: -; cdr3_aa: CASSPHRVGQPQHF; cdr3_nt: TGTGCCAGCAGCCCCCATCGGGTCGGGCAGCCCCAGCATTTT
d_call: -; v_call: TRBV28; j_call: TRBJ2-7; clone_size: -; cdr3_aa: CAIQVSAYEQYF; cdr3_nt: TGTGCCATACAGGTTTCCGCCTACGAGCAGTACTTC
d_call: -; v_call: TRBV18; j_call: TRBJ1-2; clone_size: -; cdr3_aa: CASSPVVPYGYTF; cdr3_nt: TGTGCCAGCTCACCCGTCGTTCCCTATGGCTACACCTTC
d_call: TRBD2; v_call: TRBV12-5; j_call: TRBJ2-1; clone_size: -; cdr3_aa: CASGLALAGSYNEQFF; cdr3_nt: TGTGCTAGTGGTTTGGCACTAGCGGGGAGCTACAATGAGCAGTTCTTC
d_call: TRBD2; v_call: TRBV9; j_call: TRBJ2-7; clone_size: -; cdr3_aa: CASSDRLAGEQYF; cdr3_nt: TGTGCCAGCAGCGACCGACTAGCCGGAGAGCAGTACTTC
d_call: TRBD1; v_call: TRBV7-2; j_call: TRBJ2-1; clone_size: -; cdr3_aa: CASSFRGRSEQFF; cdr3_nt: TGTGCCAGCAGCTTCAGGGGGCGCAGTGAGCAGTTCTTC
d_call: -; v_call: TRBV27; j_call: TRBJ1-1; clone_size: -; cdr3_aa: CASRSSGHGTEAFF; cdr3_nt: TGTGCCAGCCGTTCGAGTGGGCACGGCACTGAAGCTTTCTTT
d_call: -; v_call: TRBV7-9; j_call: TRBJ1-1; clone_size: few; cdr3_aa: CASSLQGGTEAFF; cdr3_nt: TGTGCCAGCAGCTTACAGGGAGGGACTGAAGCTTTCTTT
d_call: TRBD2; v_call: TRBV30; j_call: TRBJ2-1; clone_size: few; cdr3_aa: CACIAGGPHNEQFF; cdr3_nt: TGTGCCTGTATAGCGGGAGGGCCCCACAATGAGCAGTTCTTC
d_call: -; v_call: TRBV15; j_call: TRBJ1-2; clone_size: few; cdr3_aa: CATSMDKGNYGYTF; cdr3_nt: TGTGCCACCAGTATGGACAAGGGAAACTATGGCTACACCTTC
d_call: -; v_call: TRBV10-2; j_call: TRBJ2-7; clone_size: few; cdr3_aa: CASSELGGGYLYEQYF; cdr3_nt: TGCGCCAGCAGTGAGCTAGGAGGAGGTTACCTCTACGAGCAGTACTTC
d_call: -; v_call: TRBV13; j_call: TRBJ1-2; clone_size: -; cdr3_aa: CASRSSGTSGYTF; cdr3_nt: TGTGCCAGCCGGTCCTCAGGAACCAGTGGCTACACCTTC
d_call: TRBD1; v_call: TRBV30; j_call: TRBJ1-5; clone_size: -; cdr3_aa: CAWRVQGALNQPQHF; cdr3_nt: TGTGCCTGGAGGGTCCAGGGGGCATTAAATCAGCCCCAGCATTTT
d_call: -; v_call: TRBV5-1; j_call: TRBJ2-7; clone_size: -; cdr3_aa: CASSLVRGLTYEQYF; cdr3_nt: TGCGCCAGCAGCTTGGTTCGGGGGTTAACCTACGAGCAGTACTTC
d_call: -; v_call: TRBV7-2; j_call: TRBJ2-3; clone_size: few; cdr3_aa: CASSLVDSLTDTQYF; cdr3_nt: TGTGCCAGCAGCTTAGTTGACAGTCTCACAGATACGCAGTATTTT
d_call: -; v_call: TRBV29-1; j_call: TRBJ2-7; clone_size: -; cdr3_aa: CSVEEGRSYEQYF; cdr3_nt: TGCAGCGTTGAGGAGGGCAGATCCTACGAGCAGTACTTC
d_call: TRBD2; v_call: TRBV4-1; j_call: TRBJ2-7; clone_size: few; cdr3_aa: CASSPGGIEREKYF; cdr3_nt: TGCGCCAGCAGCCCAGGAGGGATTGAGCGGGAGAAGTACTTC
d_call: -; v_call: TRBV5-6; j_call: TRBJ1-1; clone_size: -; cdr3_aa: CASSLYQGKAFF; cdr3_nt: TGTGCCAGCAGCTTGTATCAGGGGAAAGCTTTCTTT
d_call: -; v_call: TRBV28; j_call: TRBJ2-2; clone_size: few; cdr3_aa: CASSSGWAGELFF; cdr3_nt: TGTGCCAGCAGTTCAGGGTGGGCCGGGGAGCTGTTTTTT
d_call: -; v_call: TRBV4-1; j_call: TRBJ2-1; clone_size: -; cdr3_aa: CASSQDKGVKGYNEQFF; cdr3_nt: TGCGCCAGCAGCCAAGATAAGGGGGTCAAGGGTTACAATGAGCAGTTCTTC
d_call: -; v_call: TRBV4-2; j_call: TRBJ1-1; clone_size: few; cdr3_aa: CASSQGRGGSNTEAFF; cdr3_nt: TGTGCCAGCAGCCAAGGGCGTGGTGGGAGCAACACTGAAGCTTTCTTT